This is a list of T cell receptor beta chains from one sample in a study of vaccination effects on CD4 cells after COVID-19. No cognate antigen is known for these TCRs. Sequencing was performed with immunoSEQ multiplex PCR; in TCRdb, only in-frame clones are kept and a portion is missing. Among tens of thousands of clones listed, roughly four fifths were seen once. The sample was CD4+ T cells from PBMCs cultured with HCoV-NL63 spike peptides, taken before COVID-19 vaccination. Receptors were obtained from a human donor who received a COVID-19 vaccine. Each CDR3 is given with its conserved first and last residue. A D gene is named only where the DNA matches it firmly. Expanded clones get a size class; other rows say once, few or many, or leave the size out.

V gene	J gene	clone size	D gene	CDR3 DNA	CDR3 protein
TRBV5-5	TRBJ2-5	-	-	TGTGCCAGCAGCTTGTGGCCGGAAAAAGAGACCCAGTACTTC	CASSLWPEKETQYF
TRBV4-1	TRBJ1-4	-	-	TGCGCCAGCAGACGGGGCCGCAATGAAAAACTGTTTTTT	CASRRGRNEKLFF
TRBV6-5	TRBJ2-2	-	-	TGTGCCAGCATCTTGGAAGGGAGGAACACCGGGGAGCTGTTTTTT	CASILEGRNTGELFF
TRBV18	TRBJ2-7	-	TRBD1	TGTGCCAGCTCACTACAACAGGGGACCTACGAGCAGTACTTC	CASSLQQGTYEQYF
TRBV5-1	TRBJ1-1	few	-	TGCGCCAGCAGCCTATCAGGAGGGGACACTGAAGCTTTCTTT	CASSLSGGDTEAFF
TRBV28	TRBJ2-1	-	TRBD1	TGTGCCAGCAGCCGCGACAGGGGGTATGAGCAGTTCTTC	CASSRDRGYEQFF
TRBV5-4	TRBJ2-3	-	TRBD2	TGTGCCAGCAGCTTGGGTCTAGCGGATCTAGGGACAGATACGCAGTATTTT	CASSLGLADLGTDTQYF
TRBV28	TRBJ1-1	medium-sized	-	TGTGCCAGCAGTTTCCGGGGACGGGGTTTGACTGAAGCTTTCTTT	CASSFRGRGLTEAFF
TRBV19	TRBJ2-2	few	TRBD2	TGTGCCAGTAGTATACTAGCGGGATATTCCGGGGAGCTGTTTTTT	CASSILAGYSGELFF
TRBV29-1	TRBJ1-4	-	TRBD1	TGCAGCGTGGGACAGGGGCAAACTAATGAAAAACTGTTTTTT	CSVGQGQTNEKLFF
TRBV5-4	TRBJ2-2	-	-	TGTGCCAGCAGCTTGGACACGAACACCGGGGAGCTGTTTTTT	CASSLDTNTGELFF
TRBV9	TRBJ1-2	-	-	TGTGCCAGCAGCTCTAGTGGTGGGGATGGCTACACCTTC	CASSSSGGDGYTF
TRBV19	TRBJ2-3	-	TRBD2	TGTGCCAGTAGCCCTCAACCGGGACTAGCCTCAGATACGCAGTATTTT	CASSPQPGLASDTQYF
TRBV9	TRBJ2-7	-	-	TGTGCCAGCAGCGTAGGGGGCAGAGGGGAGCAGTACTTC	CASSVGGRGEQYF
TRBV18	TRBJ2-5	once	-	TGTGCCAGCTCACCGACGGTTCAAGAGACCCAGTACTTC	CASSPTVQETQYF